Listed below are T cell receptor beta chains from one sample, sequenced in a study of identical twins. TCRdb reanalysed the 5' RACE reads using MiXCR and keeps one entry per CDR3 protein. The sample carries a few hundred thousand distinct CDR3 sequences, about 18% recorded once. Sequencing was performed on naive T cells sorted from blood. Every receptor here comes from a man aged 50-60 years in good health. CDR3s include the opening cysteine and the closing phenylalanine or tryptophan.

j_call: TRBJ2-5; v_call: TRBV6-5; cdr3_aa: CASSSPPGQGGETQYF
j_call: TRBJ1-2; v_call: TRBV5-5; cdr3_aa: CASSLESSQYGYTF
j_call: TRBJ2-1; v_call: TRBV12-3/TRBV12-4; cdr3_aa: CASLRVGVGNEQFF
j_call: TRBJ1-1; v_call: TRBV20-1; cdr3_aa: CSAKQPGTGRTEAFF
j_call: TRBJ2-2; v_call: TRBV6-2/TRBV6-3; cdr3_aa: CASSSPRGRATGELFF
j_call: TRBJ2-5; v_call: TRBV12-3/TRBV12-4; cdr3_aa: CASSLALTQETQYF
j_call: TRBJ2-5; v_call: TRBV3-1; cdr3_aa: CASRGDYQETQYF
j_call: TRBJ2-5; v_call: TRBV29-1; cdr3_aa: CSGGGGETQYF
j_call: TRBJ1-5; v_call: TRBV10-3; cdr3_aa: CATHRDLGVQPQHF
j_call: TRBJ2-1; v_call: TRBV7-2; cdr3_aa: CASSLRGVDEQFF
j_call: TRBJ2-1; v_call: TRBV18; cdr3_aa: CASSLGLAKSYEQFF
j_call: TRBJ2-7; v_call: TRBV6-5; cdr3_aa: CASSYLSDRGRDEQYF
j_call: TRBJ2-3; v_call: TRBV6-5; cdr3_aa: CASSWSRRVVTDTQYF
j_call: TRBJ2-3; v_call: TRBV10-3; cdr3_aa: CAIRTYTDTQYF
j_call: TRBJ2-7; v_call: TRBV18; cdr3_aa: CASSPVRDSSYEQYF
j_call: TRBJ1-1; v_call: TRBV25-1; cdr3_aa: CASSAGTNTEAFF
j_call: TRBJ2-1; v_call: TRBV29-1; cdr3_aa: CSVETGSGSSYNEQFF
j_call: TRBJ1-2; v_call: TRBV4-2; cdr3_aa: CASSQDRQSDYGYTF
j_call: TRBJ2-1; v_call: TRBV3-1; cdr3_aa: CASSQDLGVYNEQFF
j_call: TRBJ2-7; v_call: TRBV25-1; cdr3_aa: CASSEGLAGGLPYEQYF
j_call: TRBJ1-1; v_call: TRBV5-1; cdr3_aa: CASSSGVSGARTEAFF
j_call: TRBJ2-5; v_call: TRBV9; cdr3_aa: CASSGHDWSLTQYF
j_call: TRBJ2-1; v_call: TRBV20-1; cdr3_aa: CSARRNEQFF
j_call: TRBJ2-7; v_call: TRBV4-3; cdr3_aa: CASSPSTRTEDVSYEQYF
j_call: TRBJ2-7; v_call: TRBV11-1; cdr3_aa: CASSPHPPAGGPLSGEQYF
j_call: TRBJ2-6; v_call: TRBV7-2; cdr3_aa: CASSQNRAGANVLTF
j_call: TRBJ1-2; v_call: TRBV25-1; cdr3_aa: CASSEYAGGASYGYTF
j_call: TRBJ1-1; v_call: TRBV4-2; cdr3_aa: CASSPQTKQPNTEAFF
j_call: TRBJ2-3; v_call: TRBV20-1; cdr3_aa: CSATDRDTDTDTQYF
j_call: TRBJ2-2; v_call: TRBV7-2; cdr3_aa: CASSLALAGVTGELFF
j_call: TRBJ2-3; v_call: TRBV5-1; cdr3_aa: CASSPRVSISTDTQYF
j_call: TRBJ2-4; v_call: TRBV6-2/TRBV6-3; cdr3_aa: CASKKRDLAKNIQYF
j_call: TRBJ2-7; v_call: TRBV28; cdr3_aa: CASSLTGRRYEQYF
j_call: TRBJ2-7; v_call: TRBV9; cdr3_aa: CASSELNRDSLDEQYF
j_call: TRBJ1-1; v_call: TRBV5-1; cdr3_aa: CASSPLGESTEAFF
j_call: TRBJ2-2; v_call: TRBV27; cdr3_aa: CASSLRSGRNTGELFF
j_call: TRBJ2-1; v_call: TRBV9; cdr3_aa: CASSAGGTVNEQFF
j_call: TRBJ1-2; v_call: TRBV4-1; cdr3_aa: CASSQDQSVPYGYTF
j_call: TRBJ2-5; v_call: TRBV7-8; cdr3_aa: CASSLATGGVGGETQYF
j_call: TRBJ2-5; v_call: TRBV5-1; cdr3_aa: CASSLVGPWGGGETQYF
j_call: TRBJ2-7; v_call: TRBV20-1; cdr3_aa: CSASRGQGSSYEQYF
j_call: TRBJ2-1; v_call: TRBV29-1; cdr3_aa: CSVGRPQGFDEQFF
j_call: TRBJ1-3; v_call: TRBV9; cdr3_aa: CASSVDPLSGGNTIYF
j_call: TRBJ1-1; v_call: TRBV6-2/TRBV6-3; cdr3_aa: CASRPGGRSEAFF
j_call: TRBJ2-1; v_call: TRBV5-1; cdr3_aa: CASSLGDSLYNEQFF
j_call: TRBJ2-5; v_call: TRBV5-1; cdr3_aa: CASSLAGKETQYF
j_call: TRBJ2-1; v_call: TRBV7-8; cdr3_aa: CASSPSRTGVNNEQFF
j_call: TRBJ2-2; v_call: TRBV19; cdr3_aa: CASSVGRRELFF
j_call: TRBJ2-7; v_call: TRBV20-1; cdr3_aa: CSAGARNFEQYF
j_call: TRBJ1-4; v_call: TRBV15; cdr3_aa: CATSRQVGPGEKLFF
j_call: TRBJ2-2; v_call: TRBV29-1; cdr3_aa: CSVEGPGPTNTGELFF
j_call: TRBJ2-7; v_call: TRBV5-1; cdr3_aa: CASSGQGGIYEQYF
j_call: TRBJ2-5; v_call: TRBV27; cdr3_aa: CASSPPGGVSETQYF
j_call: TRBJ2-7; v_call: TRBV10-3; cdr3_aa: CAISDPPTSGVYEQYF
j_call: TRBJ2-2; v_call: TRBV19; cdr3_aa: CASSVGTGVPGELFF